The sequence of this T cell receptor (beta chain) was determined in a study of blood T cells in healthy people across ages. V was clipped by 0 bases and J by 0 bases, with 13 bases between them. The CDR3 has 16 residues. From germline, CDR1 is SGDLS and CDR2 YYNGEE. Primed by a sample-barcoded 5' primer and a J-beta primer mix, a second PCR proceeded for 7 to 11 cycles. Via MiXCR, TCRdb re-called the 5' RACE reads, giving one row per CDR3 protein. This sample has approximately 770,000 distinct CDR3 sequences, with about three fifths found just once. The sequence was obtained from a man aged 30 to 45 in good health. J is TRBJ2-7 and V is TRBV9; either TRBD1 or TRBD2 may fit D (5 bases each). Material for sequencing was blood. The CDR3, as DNA: TGTGCCAGCAGCGTAGGGGGCGGGCAAGCCTCCTACGAGCAGTACTTC. Its protein is CASSVGGGQASYEQYF.